This T cell receptor (beta chain) originates from a study of lymphopenia after photon versus proton radiotherapy (dated by TCRdb to the late 2010s). At the level of the whole study: The study compared the immunological effects of photon versus proton radiation therapy in patients with gastrointestinal tumors who developed high-grade lymphopenia. The 20 patients in the cohort had gastrointestinal tumors, were treated with either photon or proton therapy, and subsequently developed lymphopenia. The goal of the study was to describe how the two radiation modalities differ in their effects on the immune system. Results and caveats for the whole study, not just this receptor: The authors looked at the survival association only in patients who died, and they framed better survival with proton therapy as a possibility rather than a demonstrated result. During treatment, patients who received proton therapy stayed relatively stable, whereas patients who received photon therapy lost naive T cells and TCR diversity and gained effector/memory populations. Across the cohort, among patients who died, a greater drop in TCR diversity after the nadir was inversely correlated with overall survival time. Once the lymphocyte count had reached its nadir, the repertoires of photon-treated patients showed oligoclonal expansion, particularly of CD8+ Temra cells, and this expansion drove the decline in diversity.

The library was prepared using the immunoSEQ multiplex PCR assay. T cell repertoires were profiled by deep sequencing of rearranged TCR beta loci, alongside multiparametric flow cytometry. TCRdb holds this immuneACCESS table with in-frame rearrangements only. Some clones are missing; in checked studies, unresolved V genes explain under half, and the rest has no known cause. Within this sample are 50,000 to 70,000 clones, with roughly nine tenths of them counted one time only. Roughly 13% of the sample lies in the top ten. From cysteine to phenylalanine, the CDR3 is 13 amino acids long. The retained sequence is limited to the CDR3, 39 bases, with the frame set at the first base. Relative to germline, V is 3 bases shorter and J is 4 bases shorter, with 9 bases between their ends. CDR1 LNHDA and CDR2 SQIVND were looked up in the germline V gene (reference sequence). This clone was seen more than once but under ten times. Its antigen is unknown. No much larger clone exists at a distance of one base, and base qualities are not known.

Sequenced here: peripheral blood, sampled from a patient treated with proton-based radiotherapy. The receptor chain draws on TRBV19 and TRBJ1-2, with the identity of the D gene unclear. This TCR came from an elderly man with esophageal cancer. In nucleotide form, the sequence is TGTGCCAGTAGTATGTCCGGGCGCTATGGCTACACCTTC. It codes for CASSMSGRYGYTF.